This T cell receptor beta chain was captured by sequencing in a study of molecular identifiers for immune sequencing clone quantification. The V gene lost 4 bases and the J gene lost 5 bases, with 12 bases spanning the gap. The V gene's germline CDR1 is SGHRS and CDR2 YFSETQ. CDR3 length equals 13 residues. TCRdb processed the PCR reads anew with MiXCR; each CDR3 protein has one entry. The profile shows 100,000 or so distinct CDR3 sequences, 36% of them singletons. As to this clonotype: A much more abundant neighbour one base away suggests this may be a read error.

The chain links TRBV5-1 to TRBJ2-5, with D tentatively TRBD1 (5 bases). The receptor's source is a human donor in good health. Some libraries in this study had Jurkat cell RNA spiked in. The sample was naive CD8+ T cells from blood, with Jurkat cell RNA spiked in. Subset indicated: FACS-sorted CD8+CD4-CCR7+CD45RA+ naive T cells. CDR3 sequence (DNA): TGCGCCAGCAGCATGTGGGCAGGGGAGACCCAGTACTTC. It encodes CASSMWAGETQYF.